Described below is a single T cell receptor beta chain sequence and its context. The antigen it binds to is not known. Base qualities are not provided; no much larger clone lies one nucleotide away. As encoded in the germline V gene (reference sequence), CDR1 is MNHNY while CDR2 is SVGAGI. Its CDR3 holds 15 amino acids, cysteine through phenylalanine. The entry retains the CDR3 DNA only, 45 bases that are in frame from base 1. The trim is 6 bases for V and 5 bases for J, with a gap of 19 bases between the germline ends. All of the isolated RNA was reverse transcribed with the High Capacity cDNA Reverse Transcription Kit, so expressed TCRB transcripts were sequenced. Deep immunoSEQ sequencing was applied to naive, central memory and regulatory T cell samples, giving an average of about 3.6 million total reads per sample. After sorted cells were lysed in RLT buffer, RNA was extracted with DNase-treated RNeasy Micro or Mini kits, with the choice depending on cell number. To prevent cross-contamination, every cell subset was processed on its own, while patient and healthy donor samples were processed together. The immunoSEQ multiplex PCR was used to amplify TCRB sequences from cDNA, generating 87-bp fragments that spanned the CDR3 region. The amplicons were sequenced using the Illumina HiSeq platform. Concerning the study's data processing: PCR bias was computationally corrected using synthetic template baselines, reads within Hamming distance 2 were collapsed, and singletons that could not be merged were discarded. Reads were aligned to IMGT to assign V, D and J genes, CDR3 length, and insertions or deletions at six rearrangement sites. Within each subset, clonotype counts were normalized to sorted cell number, after which true diversity and Gini coefficients were computed with the tcR R package. Repertoire sharing was quantified using the overlap coefficient calculated on TCRB nucleotide sequences. Out-of-frame TCRB sequences from naive cells were analyzed to stand in for the pre-selection repertoire. In its TCRdb copy, this immuneACCESS table keeps in-frame sequences only and misses some clones. Where compared with another copy, unresolved V genes explain less than half of these, and the others have no known cause. That table is the source of V, J and clone size, and D and trimming were worked out from the DNA. Within this sample are about 710,000 clones, with more than 13% of them counted one time only. Just under 0.04% of the sample comes from the top ten.

This sample is part of a study of beta chain features in type 1 diabetes (dated by TCRdb to 2016 to 2019). About the study as a whole: Patients and healthy donors did not differ in mean age, gender distribution, total cell number or subset yield. Across all samples, 107,917,701 sorted cells were examined, and cell number per subset correlated strongly with RNA yield. In the study, recently diagnosed type 1 diabetes patients and matched healthy donors were compared on the TCRB repertoires of their sorted circulating CD4+ T cell subsets. Whereas all 30 or so donors provided naive and central memory subsets, regulatory and stem cell-like memory subsets were isolated from just 8 patients and about 8 healthy donors. Study-level results and caveats: The naive, central memory and regulatory TCRB repertoires appeared to resemble one another more closely among patients than among healthy donors. Sequencing cDNA rather than genomic DNA could over-represent highly expressing activated cells, although activation and CD3 levels did not differ between groups. Shorter templates might be favored by PCR, yet because patient and control samples were amplified and corrected together, any such skew would affect both groups equally. Because the HLA sub-analyses included only small numbers of individuals, any influence of HLA type on TCRB rearrangement was left unresolved. In all four CD4+ subsets, TCRB CDR3 length was moderately but significantly shorter in type 1 diabetes patients. At VDJ recombination sites, patients with type 1 diabetes made fewer insertions and deleted more nucleotides, a pattern implying thymic rearrangement abnormalities.

From each donor, a single peripheral blood sample of roughly 0.11 L on average was drawn into heparinised tubes. A BD FACSAria II was used to sort naive, central memory, regulatory and stem cell-like memory CD4+ T cells with a panel that included CD45RO, CCR7, CD25, CD127, CD95 and CD27. A purity above 95% was achieved for all sorted populations. Right away, PBMCs were isolated by Lymphoprep density gradient centrifugation and were stained directly, with no culture step. So that batch effects would be minimized, each experiment stained and sorted samples in pairs, pairing one healthy donor with one patient.

The sequence was obtained from a man between 18 and 35 years old with type 1 diabetes. The chain links TRBV6-6 with TRBJ1-1; the D segment could be TRBD1, given 6 matching bases. The sample taken for sequencing was naive CD4+ T cells from blood. The sample's cell subset or site, from its label and the paper: true naive CD4+ T cells. This receptor carries the CDR3 CASRLQQGMGTEAFF. The DNA sequence reads TGTGCCAGCAGGCTACAACAGGGAATGGGAACTGAAGCTTTCTTT.